These T cell receptor beta chains were read from a single sample in a study of blood T cells in healthy people across ages. Each CDR3 protein is one row after TCRdb ran MiXCR on the 5' RACE reads. The profile shows some 1.8 million distinct CDR3 sequences, about two fifths of them singletons. Sequenced: blood. The receptors shown here come from a human donor in good health. Each CDR3 is given with its conserved first and last residue. Fields, in order: clone size, D gene, J gene, V gene, CDR3 DNA, CDR3 protein. D genes are given only for firm matches. Rows give clone size only sometimes, using once, few, many, or a class for an expanded clone.

>.|TRBD1|TRBJ2-7|TRBV29-1
TGCAGCGTTGCCGATTGGACAGGTAACTCCTACGAGCAGTACTTC
CSVADWTGNSYEQYF
>few|.|TRBJ1-4|TRBV4-3
TGCGCCAGCAGCCAAAAATATGATGGGACAACAGCGATTAATGAAAAACTGTTTTTT
CASSQKYDGTTAINEKLFF
>.|.|TRBJ2-5|TRBV20-1
TGCAGTCCAGGGACCCAGTACTTC
CSPGTQYF
>.|TRBD2|TRBJ2-5|TRBV6-5
TGTGCCAGCAGTACTCGCGGGGGGCGCGATGAGACCCAGTACTTC
CASSTRGGRDETQYF
>.|.|TRBJ2-6|TRBV28
TGTGCCAGCATAAGTGGAGGGGAGGCTGGGGCCAACGTCCTGACTTTC
CASISGGEAGANVLTF
>few|.|TRBJ1-1|TRBV29-1
TGCAGCGTCCTATACACTGAAGCTTTCTTT
CSVLYTEAFF
>few|.|TRBJ1-2|TRBV5-5
TGTGCCAGCAGCTCCCCCCAGGGTGTGGAAGGATATGGCTACACCTTC
CASSSPQGVEGYGYTF
>.|.|TRBJ2-3|TRBV28
TGTGCCAGCAGTATTGCAGGGCGTCTAGATACGCAGTATTTT
CASSIAGRLDTQYF
>.|TRBD2|TRBJ2-3|TRBV7-9
TGTGCCAGCAGCGGACCACTAGCGGGACCGCCGGATACGCAGTATTTT
CASSGPLAGPPDTQYF
>few|.|TRBJ2-6|TRBV5-1
TGCACCAGCCGCCCCTCAGGGGCCGTTAGCTCTGGGGCCAACGTCCTGACTTTC
CTSRPSGAVSSGANVLTF
>.|.|TRBJ2-5|TRBV13
TGTGCCAGCAGCCAAATGGACACCCAAGAGACCCAGTACTTC
CASSQMDTQETQYF
>few|TRBD2|TRBJ2-5|TRBV7-2
TGTGCCAGCAGCTTTGGCGGGGGAGCCTACCAAGAGACCCAGTACTTC
CASSFGGGAYQETQYF
>.|TRBD1|TRBJ2-1|TRBV7-9
TGTGCCAGCAGCTTGGACAGGGAACTTCGAGATGAGCAGTGCTTC
CASSLDRELRDEQCF
>few|TRBD1|TRBJ2-7|TRBV7-9
TGTGCCAGCAGCGTCGGGACAGGGTATAACGAGCAGTACTTC
CASSVGTGYNEQYF
>.|.|TRBJ1-4|TRBV6-1
TGTGCCAGCAGTGAAGGGGAAGCATCGGAAAAACTGTTTTTT
CASSEGEASEKLFF
>.|.|TRBJ1-4|TRBV15
TGTGCCACCAGCAGATCTCCCAGGGGCTCAACTAATGAAAAACTGTTTTTT
CATSRSPRGSTNEKLFF